This T cell receptor (beta chain) comes out of a study of shared clonotypes between healthy human individuals. Across the whole study: The cohort comprised a couple of women and a few men. Their ages spanned 18 to 49 years. Overall study results and limits: Generation probability values for non-shared clonotypes were lower than those for clonotypes shared by all four donors.

To note about this clone: The antigen remains undetermined.

Germline CDR1 is MNHEY and CDR2 is SVGAGI. V lost 8 bases to trimming and J lost 4 bases; unmatched junction nucleotides: 4. The CDR3 contains 14 residues. Over several immunoSEQ plates, each subset's genomic DNA was distributed in even portions. Method: immunoSEQ multiplex PCR; TCRdb's copy keeps in-frame clones and lacks some. The table records about 2 million clones, roughly 94% of them present only once. Positively selected for CCR7, the CD45RO-negative cells used as naive CD8 cells excluded terminally differentiated effector memory CD45RA+ cells. The donors were adults (healthy and HIV-negative) with no recent acute infections or vaccinations.

The chain recombines TRBV6-5 with TRBJ2-2; TRBD2 matches 10 bases. Sequenced sample: naive CD8+ T cells sorted from blood. The receptor was derived from a man younger than 35 in good health. CDR3 coding DNA: TGTGCCAGCGGACTAGCGGTTGGCACCGGGGAGCTGTTTTTT. Translated, it gives CASGLAVGTGELFF.